Following are 8 T cell receptor beta chains from one sample sequenced in a study of cytomegalovirus exposure and HLA in healthy donors. The PCR used 60 Vbeta and 13 Jbeta primers. The table came from immunoSEQ multiplex PCR; TCRdb's copy has only in-frame clones and leaves some out. Here the sample spans 130,000 or so clones, around 84% being singletons. Specimen: PBMCs. The receptors derive from a middle-aged woman in good health and CMV-seronegative.

The chain joins TRBV6-6 to TRBJ2-3; no reliable D call. This CDR3 spans 13 amino acids. Germline assignment: CDR1 MNHNY and CDR2 SVGAGI (reference sequence). Deletions cut 0 bases from V and 2 bases from J, with 3 bases between. The CDR3 loop reads CASSYSITDTQYF. In nucleotides, the CDR3 is TGTGCCAGCAGTTACTCTATCACAGATACGCAGTATTTT.

V and J are TRBV7-9 and TRBJ1-1, with D maybe TRBD1 (6 bases). Germline-derived CDR1 and CDR2 are SEHNR and FQNEAQ (reference sequence). This CDR3 is 13 amino acids long. Trimming took off 4 bases at V and 6 bases at J, with 12 bases between the two ends. CDR3 residues: CASSSFGQPEAFF. The CDR3 nucleotides read TGTGCCAGCAGCTCCTTCGGACAGCCTGAAGCTTTCTTT.

This clone was observed once. CDR3 in DNA: TGCGCCAGCAGTTCAGTCGGACTACAGCGGGAGCAGTACTTC. Translation: CASSSVGLQREQYF. The rearrangement uses TRBV10-1 and TRBJ2-7, with D possibly matching TRBD2 (6 bases). This CDR3 is built from 14 residues. Germline V gene lookup returns CDR1 WNHNN and CDR2 SYGVQD (reference sequence). Deletions cut 5 bases from V and 7 bases from J, with 18 bases between.

CDR3 coding DNA: TGTGCCAGCAGTTCACCTACCTACGAGCAGTACTTC. The encoded protein is CASSSPTYEQYF. The chain has TRBV28 and TRBJ2-7; no clear D gene. Germline V gene data show CDR1 as MDHEN and CDR2 as SYDVKM. This CDR3 region has 12 residues. V was cut by 4 bases and J by 2 bases, with 6 bases left in between.

The chain is built from TRBV27 and TRBJ2-1; tentatively, D is TRBD1 (6 bases). This CDR3 comprises 14 residues. The germline V gene encodes CDR1 MNHEY and CDR2 SMNVEV (reference sequence). V lost 2 bases and J 4 bases, leaving 9 bases between the germline ends. Written as DNA, the CDR3 is TGTGCCAGCAGTTTAACAGGGCCGTACAATGAGCAGTTCTTC. Translating gives CASSLTGPYNEQFF.

CDR3 coding DNA: TGTGCCAGCAGTTACCCGGGAACTTACAATGAGCAGTTCTTC. As protein: CASSYPGTYNEQFF. V usage is TRBV27 and J usage is TRBJ2-1; weak D call: TRBD2 (5 bases). The germline CDR1 and CDR2 sequences are MNHEY and SMNVEV (reference sequence). The CDR3 runs 14 residues. Trimming took 4 bases from V and 4 from J, leaving 11 bases between them.

This chain connects TRBV7-8 to TRBJ2-7; no clear D. V was cut by 0 bases and J by 3 bases, with 6 bases left in between. Germline V gives CDR1 SGHVS, CDR2 FQNEAQ. This CDR3 region has 13 residues. The CDR3 DNA reads TGTGCCAGCAGCTTAGCGCCTATCTACGAGCAGTACTTC. Protein sequence: CASSLAPIYEQYF.

The chain employs TRBV28 and TRBJ1-2; no definite D call. The CDR3 is 13 amino acids. Germline CDR1 and CDR2: MDHEN and SYDVKM. Between the trimmed V and J ends, which lost 2 bases and 7 bases, there was a span of 11 bases. The CDR3 nucleotides are TGTGCCAGCAGTTTACAGGTCAGTCGTGGCTACACCTTC. Encoded protein: CASSLQVSRGYTF.